Sequencing of this TCR beta chain was carried out in a study of CD8+ T cells in alopecia areata. Whole-study context: The SALT score measured affected scalp surface percentage in treated patients. Study results and caveats: Uncertainty about whether baseline CD8+ expansion is linked to response remains, with one nonresponder.

Worth noting for this clone: Its antigen is not known.

V trimming: 2 bases; J trimming: 4 bases; junction bases outside the gene matches: 4. The CDR3 extends over 13 amino acids. Germline lookup yields CDR1 GTSNPN and CDR2 SVGIG (reference sequence). RNA extraction and reverse transcription yielded cDNA as sequencing template. Assay used: immunoSEQ multiplex PCR; TCRdb lists only in-frame clones, some missing. In the table there are approximately 300,000 clones, about 62% of which are singletons. Noted treatment: oral pan-JAK inhibitor, 5-10 mg twice daily. The sequence derives from a human donor with alopecia areata. The genes are TRBV30 and TRBJ2-5; 7 bases are shared with TRBD2. The sample was CD4+ T cells sorted from blood, taken at week 24, from a patient treated with tofacitinib. CDR3 protein: CAWSTRLAETQYF. For the CDR3, the DNA is TGTGCCTGGAGTACCCGACTAGCAGAGACCCAGTACTTC.